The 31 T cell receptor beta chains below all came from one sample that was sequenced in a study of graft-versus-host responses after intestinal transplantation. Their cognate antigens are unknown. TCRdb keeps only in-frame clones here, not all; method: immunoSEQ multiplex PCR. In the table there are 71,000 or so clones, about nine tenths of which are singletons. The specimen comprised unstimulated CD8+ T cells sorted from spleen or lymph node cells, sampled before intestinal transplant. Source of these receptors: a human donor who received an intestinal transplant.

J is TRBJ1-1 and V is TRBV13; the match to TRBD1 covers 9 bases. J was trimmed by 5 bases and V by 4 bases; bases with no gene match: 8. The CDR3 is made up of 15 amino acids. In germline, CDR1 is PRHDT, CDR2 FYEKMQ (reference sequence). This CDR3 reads CASSWPTGGRTEAFF. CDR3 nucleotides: TGTGCCAGCAGCTGGCCGACAGGGGGTCGTACTGAAGCTTTCTTT.

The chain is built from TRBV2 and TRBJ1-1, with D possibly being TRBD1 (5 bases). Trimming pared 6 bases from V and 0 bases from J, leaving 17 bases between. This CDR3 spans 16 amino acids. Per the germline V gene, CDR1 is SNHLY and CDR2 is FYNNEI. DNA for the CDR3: TGTGCCAGCAGGGGCCCGGACACATCCCTGAACACTGAAGCTTTCTTT. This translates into CASRGPDTSLNTEAFF.

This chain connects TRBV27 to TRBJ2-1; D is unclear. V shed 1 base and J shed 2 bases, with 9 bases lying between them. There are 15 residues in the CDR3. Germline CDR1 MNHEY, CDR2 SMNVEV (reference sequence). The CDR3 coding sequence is TGTGCCAGCAGTTTATACACCCTGGCCTACAATGAGCAGTTCTTC. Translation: CASSLYTLAYNEQFF.

The CDR3 sequence: CASSLDRNTEAFF. CDR3 in DNA: TGTGCCAGCAGCCTGGACAGGAACACTGAAGCTTTCTTT. V usage is TRBV7-2 and J usage is TRBJ1-1; TRBD1 might be the D (6 bases). V lost 5 bases and J lost 1, with 8 bases in between. The CDR3 consists of 13 residues. Germline V gene lookup returns CDR1 SGHTA and CDR2 FQGNSA.

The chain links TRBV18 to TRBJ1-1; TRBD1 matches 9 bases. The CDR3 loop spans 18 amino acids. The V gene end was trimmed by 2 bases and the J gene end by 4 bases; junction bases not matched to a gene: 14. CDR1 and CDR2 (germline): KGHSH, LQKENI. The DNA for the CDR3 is TGTGCCAGCTCACCAGAAACAGGGGGCTTTGGGTTCGGCACTGAAGCTTTCTTT. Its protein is CASSPETGGFGFGTEAFF.

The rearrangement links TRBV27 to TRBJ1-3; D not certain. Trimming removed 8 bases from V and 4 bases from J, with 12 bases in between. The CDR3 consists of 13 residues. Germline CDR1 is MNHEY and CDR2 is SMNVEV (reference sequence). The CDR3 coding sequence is TGTGCCAGCGGTTGGGGAGCGGGAAACACCATATATTTT. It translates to CASGWGAGNTIYF.

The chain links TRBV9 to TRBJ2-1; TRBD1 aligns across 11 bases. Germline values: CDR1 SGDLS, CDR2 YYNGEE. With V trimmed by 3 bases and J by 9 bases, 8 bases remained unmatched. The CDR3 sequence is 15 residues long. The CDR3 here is CASSAPGQGVGEQFF. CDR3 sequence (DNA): TGTGCCAGCAGCGCCCCGGGACAGGGGGTTGGTGAGCAGTTCTTC.

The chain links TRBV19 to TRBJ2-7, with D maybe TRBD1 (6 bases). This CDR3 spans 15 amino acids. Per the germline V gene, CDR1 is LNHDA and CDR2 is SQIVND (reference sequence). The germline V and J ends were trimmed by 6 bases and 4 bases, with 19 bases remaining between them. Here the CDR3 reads CASRPPEGHGYEQYF. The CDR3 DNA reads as TGTGCCAGTAGGCCCCCCGAGGGACACGGTTACGAGCAGTACTTC. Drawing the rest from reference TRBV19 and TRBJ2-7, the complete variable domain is DGGITQSPKYLFRKEGQNVTLSCEQNLNHDAMYWYRQDPGQGLRLIYYSQIVNDFQKGDIAEGYSVSREKKESFPLTVTSAQKNPTAFYLCASRPPEGHGYEQYFGPGTRLTVT.

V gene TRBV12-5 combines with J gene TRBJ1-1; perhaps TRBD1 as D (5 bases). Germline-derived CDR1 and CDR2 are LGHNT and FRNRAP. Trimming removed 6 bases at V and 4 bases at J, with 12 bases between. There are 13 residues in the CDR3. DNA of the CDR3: TGTGCTAGTGGACCGGGGGGTACCACTGAAGCTTTCTTT. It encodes CASGPGGTTEAFF.

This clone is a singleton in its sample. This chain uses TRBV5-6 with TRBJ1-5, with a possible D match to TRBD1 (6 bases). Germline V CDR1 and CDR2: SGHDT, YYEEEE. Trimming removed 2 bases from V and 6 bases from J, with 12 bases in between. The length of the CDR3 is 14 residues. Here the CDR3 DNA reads TGTGCCAGCAGCTTTGGAACAGGGCCTCAGCCCCAGCATTTT. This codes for CASSFGTGPQPQHF.

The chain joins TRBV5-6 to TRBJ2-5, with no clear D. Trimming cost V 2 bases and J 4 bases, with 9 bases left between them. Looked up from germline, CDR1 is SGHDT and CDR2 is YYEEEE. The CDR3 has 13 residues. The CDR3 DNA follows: TGTGCCAGCAGCTTCATGCCGAGAGAGACCCAGTACTTC. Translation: CASSFMPRETQYF.

The CDR3 bases are TGTGCCAGCAGCCCCTGGCTAGCGGGAAACACCGGGGAGCTGTTTTTT. Amino acid sequence: CASSPWLAGNTGELFF. The chain is built from TRBV9 and TRBJ2-2; TRBD2 matches 9 bases. The CDR3 runs to 16 residues. CDR1 and CDR2 from the germline V gene are SGDLS and YYNGEE. Germline trimming cut 4 bases from V and 2 bases from J; bases unmatched to any gene: 6.

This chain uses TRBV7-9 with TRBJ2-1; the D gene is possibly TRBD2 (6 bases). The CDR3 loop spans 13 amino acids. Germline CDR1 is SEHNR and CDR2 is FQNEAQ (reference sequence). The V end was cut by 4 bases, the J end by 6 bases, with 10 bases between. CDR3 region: CASSSGLSNEQFF. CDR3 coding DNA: TGTGCCAGCAGCTCGGGACTCAGCAATGAGCAGTTCTTC. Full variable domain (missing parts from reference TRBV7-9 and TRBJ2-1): DTGVSQNPRHKITKRGQNVTFRCDPISEHNRLYWYRQTLGQGPEFLTYFQNEAQLEKSRLLSDRFSAERPKGSFSTLEIQRTEQGDSAMYLCASSSGLSNEQFFGPGTRLTVL.

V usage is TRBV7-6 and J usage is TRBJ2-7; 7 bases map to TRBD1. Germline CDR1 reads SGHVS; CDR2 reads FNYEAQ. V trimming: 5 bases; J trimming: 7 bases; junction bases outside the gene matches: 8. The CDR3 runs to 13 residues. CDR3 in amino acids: CASSDGQEREQYF. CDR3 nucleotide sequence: TGTGCCAGCAGCGACGGACAGGAAAGAGAGCAGTACTTC.

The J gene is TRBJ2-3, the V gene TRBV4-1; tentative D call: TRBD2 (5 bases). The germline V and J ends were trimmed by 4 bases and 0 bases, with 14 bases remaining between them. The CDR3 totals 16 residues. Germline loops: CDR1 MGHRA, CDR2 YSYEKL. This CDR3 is CASSRTGAESTDTQYF. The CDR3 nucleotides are TGCGCCAGCAGCCGAACTGGAGCGGAGAGCACAGATACGCAGTATTTT.

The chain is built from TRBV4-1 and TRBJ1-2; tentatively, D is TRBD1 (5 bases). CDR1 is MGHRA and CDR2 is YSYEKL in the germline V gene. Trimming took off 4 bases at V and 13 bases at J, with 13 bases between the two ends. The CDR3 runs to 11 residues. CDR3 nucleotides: TGCGCCAGCAGCCCGGGGGTTGGGTTCACCTTC. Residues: CASSPGVGFTF.

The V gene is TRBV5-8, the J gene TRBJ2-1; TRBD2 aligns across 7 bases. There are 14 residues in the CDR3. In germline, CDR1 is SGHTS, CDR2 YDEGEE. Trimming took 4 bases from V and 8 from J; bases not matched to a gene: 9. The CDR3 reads CASSRSGDVDEQFF. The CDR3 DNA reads TGTGCCAGCAGCCGAAGCGGGGATGTCGATGAGCAGTTCTTC.

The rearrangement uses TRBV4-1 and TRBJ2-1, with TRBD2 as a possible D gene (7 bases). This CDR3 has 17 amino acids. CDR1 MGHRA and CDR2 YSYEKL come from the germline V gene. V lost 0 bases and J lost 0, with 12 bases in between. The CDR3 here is CASSQDDGGLSYNEQFF. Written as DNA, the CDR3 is TGCGCCAGCAGCCAAGATGACGGGGGGCTCTCCTACAATGAGCAGTTCTTC.

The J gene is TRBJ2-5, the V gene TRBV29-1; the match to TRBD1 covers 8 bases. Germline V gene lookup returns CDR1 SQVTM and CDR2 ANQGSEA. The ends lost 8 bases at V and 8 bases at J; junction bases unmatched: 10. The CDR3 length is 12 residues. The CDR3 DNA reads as TGCAGCTTCCAGGGGGCCCCGGGAACCCAGTACTTC. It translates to CSFQGAPGTQYF.

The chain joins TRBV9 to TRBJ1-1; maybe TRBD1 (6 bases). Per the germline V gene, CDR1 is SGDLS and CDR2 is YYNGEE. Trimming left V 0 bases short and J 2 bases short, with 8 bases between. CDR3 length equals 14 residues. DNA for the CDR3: TGTGCCAGCAGCGTAGGGGACATTAACACTGAAGCTTTCTTT. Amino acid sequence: CASSVGDINTEAFF. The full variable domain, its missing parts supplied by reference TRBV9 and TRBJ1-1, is DSGVTQTPKHLITATGQRVTLRCSPRSGDLSVYWYQQSLDQGLQFLIQYYNGEERAKGNILERFSAQQFPDLHSELNLSSLELGDSALYFCASSVGDINTEAFFGQGTRLTVV.

CDR3 in DNA: TGTGCCAGTAGTCCAGGGGCGGTTGGCTACGAGCAGTACTTC. Translated, it gives CASSPGAVGYEQYF. The rearrangement links TRBV19 to TRBJ2-7; perhaps TRBD1 as D (6 bases). Trimming shortened V by 5 bases and J by 3 bases, and 14 bases separated the two germline ends. Per germline, CDR1 LNHDA and CDR2 SQIVND (reference sequence). The CDR3 loop spans 14 amino acids.

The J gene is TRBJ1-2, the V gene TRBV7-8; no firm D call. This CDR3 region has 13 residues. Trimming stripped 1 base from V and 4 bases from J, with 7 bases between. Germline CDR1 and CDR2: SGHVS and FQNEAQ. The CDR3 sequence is CASSLGDTYGYTF. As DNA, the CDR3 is TGTGCCAGCAGCTTAGGAGACACCTATGGCTACACCTTC.

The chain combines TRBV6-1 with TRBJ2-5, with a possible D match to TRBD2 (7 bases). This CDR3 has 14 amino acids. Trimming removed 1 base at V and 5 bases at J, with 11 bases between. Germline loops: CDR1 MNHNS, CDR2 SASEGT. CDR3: CASSEVGGLETQYF. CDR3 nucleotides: TGTGCCAGCAGTGAAGTGGGGGGGCTCGAGACCCAGTACTTC.

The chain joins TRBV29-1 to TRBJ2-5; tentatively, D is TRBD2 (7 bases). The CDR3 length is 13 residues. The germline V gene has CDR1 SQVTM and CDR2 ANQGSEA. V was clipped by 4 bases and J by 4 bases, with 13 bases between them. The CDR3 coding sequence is TGCAGCGTTGCGGGGGGCGAGGGAGAGACCCAGTACTTC. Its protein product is CSVAGGEGETQYF.

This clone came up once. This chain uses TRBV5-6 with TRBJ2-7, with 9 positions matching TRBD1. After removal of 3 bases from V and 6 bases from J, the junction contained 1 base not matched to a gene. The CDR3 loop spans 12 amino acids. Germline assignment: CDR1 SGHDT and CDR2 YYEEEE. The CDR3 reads CASSWGQGEQYF. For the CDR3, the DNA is TGTGCCAGCAGCTGGGGACAGGGCGAGCAGTACTTC.

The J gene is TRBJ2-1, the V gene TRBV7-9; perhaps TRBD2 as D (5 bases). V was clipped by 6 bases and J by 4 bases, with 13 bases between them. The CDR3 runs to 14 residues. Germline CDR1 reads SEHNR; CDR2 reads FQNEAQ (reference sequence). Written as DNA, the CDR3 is TGTGCCAGCAGTCTCCTAGCCGGTTACAATGAGCAGTTCTTC. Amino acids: CASSLLAGYNEQFF.

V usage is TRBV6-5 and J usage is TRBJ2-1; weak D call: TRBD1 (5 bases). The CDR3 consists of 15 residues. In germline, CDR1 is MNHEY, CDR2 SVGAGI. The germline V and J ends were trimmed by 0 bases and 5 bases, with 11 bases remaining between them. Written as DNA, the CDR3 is TGTGCCAGCAGTTACTCAGGAGACAGCAACAATGAGCAGTTCTTC. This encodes CASSYSGDSNNEQFF.

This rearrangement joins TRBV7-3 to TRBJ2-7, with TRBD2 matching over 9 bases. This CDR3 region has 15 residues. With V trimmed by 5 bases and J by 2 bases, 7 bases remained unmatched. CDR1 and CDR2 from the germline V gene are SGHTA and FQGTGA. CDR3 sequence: CASSPLAGPAYEQYF. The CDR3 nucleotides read TGTGCCAGCAGCCCCCTAGCGGGGCCTGCCTACGAGCAGTACTTC.

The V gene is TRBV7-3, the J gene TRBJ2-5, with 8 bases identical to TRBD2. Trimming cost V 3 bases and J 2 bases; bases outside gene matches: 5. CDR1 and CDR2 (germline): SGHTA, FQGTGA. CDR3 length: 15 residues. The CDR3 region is CASSLGGGKQETQYF. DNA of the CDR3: TGTGCCAGCAGCTTGGGCGGGGGGAAACAAGAGACCCAGTACTTC.

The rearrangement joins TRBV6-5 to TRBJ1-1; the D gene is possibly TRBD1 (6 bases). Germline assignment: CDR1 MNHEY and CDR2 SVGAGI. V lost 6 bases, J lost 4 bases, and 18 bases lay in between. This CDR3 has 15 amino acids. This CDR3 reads CASSPSGGGGTEAFF. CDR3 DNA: TGTGCCAGCAGCCCAAGTGGGGGCGGAGGCACTGAAGCTTTCTTT.

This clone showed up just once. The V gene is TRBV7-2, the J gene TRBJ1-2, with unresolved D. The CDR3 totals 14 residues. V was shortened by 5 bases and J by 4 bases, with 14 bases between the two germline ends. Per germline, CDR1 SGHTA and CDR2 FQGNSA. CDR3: CASSPLDFSYGYTF. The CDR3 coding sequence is TGTGCCAGCAGCCCACTAGATTTTTCCTATGGCTACACCTTC. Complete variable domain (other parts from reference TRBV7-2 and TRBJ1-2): GAGVSQSPSNKVTEKGKDVELRCDPISGHTALYWYRQSLGQGLEFLIYFQGNSAPDKSGLPSDRFSAERTGGSVSTLTIQRTQQEDSAVYLCASSPLDFSYGYTFGSGTRLTVV.